This T cell receptor (beta chain) is drawn from a study of CD8 T cells in Susac syndrome. From blood CD8+ and CD4+ T cells, TCR beta sequences were generated. It was with random hexamers that roughly 0.45 to 1 ug RNA was reverse transcribed. Amplification of TCR beta CDR3 used immunoSEQ multiplex PCR across 54 Vbeta and 13 Jbeta. TCRdb re-analysed the immunoSEQ multiplex PCR reads in MiXCR, keeping a single row per CDR3 protein. The table includes around 140,000 distinct CDR3 sequences, around 85% detected once. The sequence derives from a human donor with multiple sclerosis. Sequencing input: CD8+ T cells from PBMCs.

CDR3 amino acids: CASNTGTPISYNEQFF. In nucleotides, the CDR3 is TGTGCCAGCAACACCGGGACTCCAATCTCTTACAATGAGCAGTTCTTC. This chain connects TRBV7-2 to TRBJ2-1; tentative D call: TRBD2 (6 bases). V lost 7 bases, J lost 4 bases, and 20 bases lay in between. Per germline, CDR1 SGHTA and CDR2 FQGNSA. The CDR3 consists of 16 residues. Full variable domain (remainder filled in from reference TRBV7-2 and TRBJ2-1): GAGVSQSPSNKVTEKGKDVELRCDPISGHTALYWYRQSLGQGLEFLIYFQGNSAPDKSGLPSDRFSAERTGGSVSTLTIQRTQQEDSAVYLCASNTGTPISYNEQFFGPGTRLTVL.